This T cell receptor beta chain was sequenced during a study of beta chain features in type 1 diabetes. Study-wide results and caveats: High-TCR-expressing cells could be over-represented by cDNA sequencing. Whether HLA type affects TCRB rearrangement stayed undetermined in the present work. VDJ junctions sequenced from type 1 diabetes patients showed fewer insertions and more deletions.

This clone turned up a few times. Antigen: not known. Expressed TCRB transcripts were sequenced after all isolated RNA was converted to cDNA. The data were produced by immunoSEQ multiplex PCR, yet TCRdb's version contains in-frame clones alone and is incomplete. The sample shows 350,000 to 400,000 clones, roughly 16% of them seen only once. The CDR3 is 17 amino acids. From germline, CDR1 is LNHNV and CDR2 YYDKDF (reference sequence). V was shortened by 0 bases and J by 1 base, with 13 bases between the two germline ends. This receptor was identified in a woman aged 18-30 years in good health. The V call is TRBV15, the J call TRBJ2-4; D is possibly TRBD1 (6 bases). The source material was naive CD4+ T cells from blood. The CDR3 loop reads CATSRDRAGAAKNIQYF. The CDR3 coding sequence is TGTGCCACCAGCAGAGATCGGGCAGGGGCCGCCAAAAACATTCAGTACTTC. The full variable domain, with the rest looked up from reference TRBV15 and TRBJ2-4, is DAMVIQNPRYQVTQFGKPVTLSCSQTLNHNVMYWYQQKSSQAPKLLFHYYDKDFNNEADTPDNFQSRRPNTSFCFLDIRSPGLGDTAMYLCATSRDRAGAAKNIQYFGAGTRLSVL.